The 8 T cell receptor beta chains presented below share a single source sample, sequenced in a study of Ad26.COV2.S vaccination and SARS-CoV-2 variants (dated by TCRdb to the early 2020s). Library prep was done by the immunoSEQ multiplex PCR assay. Entries here come from immuneACCESS through TCRdb and include only in-frame sequences with V and J called. Some clones fail to appear in such tables; in the studies checked, an unresolved V gene covers under half of the shortfall, and the cause of the remainder is unknown. For this sample the table gives 300,000 to 400,000 clones, of which approximately 90% were detected only once. Together, the top ten hold around 4.5% of the sample. The sample's treatment or condition label, decoded: some 20 received Ad26.COV2.S at low or high dose, single or two shots; roughly five received placebo; per-sample allocation not given. Repertoires of vaccine and placebo recipients were sequenced from samples collected on day 63 after the first injection.

Sequencing was performed on peripheral blood, taken in a trial of Ad26.COV2.S vaccine versus placebo. Receptor source: a person between 18 and 60 years old who received the Ad26.COV2.S COVID-19 vaccine or a placebo.

The chain links TRBV5-6 to TRBJ2-2; the match to TRBD1 covers 8 bases. The V gene's germline CDR1 is SGHDT and CDR2 YYEEEE. The length of the CDR3 is 15 residues. Trimming took 4 bases from V and 6 from J; bases not matched to a gene: 8. CDR3: CASSARQGFPGELFF. CDR3 bases: TGTGCCAGCAGCGCTAGACAGGGGTTTCCCGGGGAGCTGTTTTTT.

J is TRBJ2-2 and V is TRBV6-5; D gene ambiguous. V was clipped by 7 bases and J by 0 bases, with 12 bases between them. The germline V gene encodes CDR1 MNHEY and CDR2 SVGAGI. The CDR3 covers 15 residues. The CDR3 nucleotides read TGTGCCAGCAACATCTTCACTGCGAACACCGGGGAGCTGTTTTTT. Translation: CASNIFTANTGELFF.

V and J are TRBV6-5 and TRBJ1-4, with D hard to call. This CDR3 is 14 amino acids long. With 6 bases removed from V and 3 bases from J, the gap between germline ends came to 11 bases. From germline, CDR1 is MNHEY and CDR2 SVGAGI. CDR3 region: CASRSRSSNEKLFF. CDR3 DNA: TGTGCCAGCAGGAGCCGATCCTCTAATGAAAAACTGTTTTTT.

The rearrangement links TRBV5-6 to TRBJ2-1; TRBD2 matches 10 bases. Germline assignment: CDR1 SGHDT and CDR2 YYEEEE. CDR3 length equals 16 residues. Trimming at V came to 2 bases and at J to 2 bases, leaving 4 bases not matched to a gene. The CDR3 nucleotides read TGTGCCAGCAGCTTCGGAGCGGGAGGGCCCTACAATGAGCAGTTCTTC. Translation: CASSFGAGGPYNEQFF.

Notes on this clone: An end of the junction differs from the germline gene, which may be a read error. The V call is TRBV4-1, the J call TRBJ2-5, with D maybe TRBD1 (5 bases). The CDR3 totals 12 residues. Germline V gene lookup returns CDR1 MGHRA and CDR2 YSYEKL. CDR3 in DNA: TGCGCCAGCAGCCCAAGTAGGGGTACCCGGTACTTC. As protein: CASSPSRGTRYF.

The chain combines TRBV7-3 with TRBJ2-1; possible D gene TRBD2, 7 bases. The CDR3 totals 14 residues. CDR1 and CDR2 from the germline V gene are SGHTA and FQGTGA. Trimming took 5 bases from V and 5 from J, leaving 13 bases between them. In DNA, the CDR3 is TGTGCCAGCAGCACTCGGGGGGCCAACAATGAGCAGTTCTTC. Its translation is CASSTRGANNEQFF.

The genes are TRBV6-1 and TRBJ1-2; D not certain. Trimming shortened V by 2 bases and J by 5 bases, and 15 bases separated the two germline ends. From germline, CDR1 is MNHNS and CDR2 SASEGT. The CDR3 has 15 residues. CDR3 in DNA: TGTGCCAGCAGTGAACGCGGACGCTTTCTTTATGGCTACACCTTC. Its protein is CASSERGRFLYGYTF.

The rearrangement links TRBV7-8 to TRBJ2-7; TRBD1 aligns across 8 bases. This CDR3 has 15 amino acids. Germline CDR1 and CDR2: SGHVS and FQNEAQ. V gave up 1 base and J gave up 2 bases; unmatched junction bases: 4. In DNA, the CDR3 is TGTGCCAGCAGCTTAGAGCTGGGACAGGCCTACGAGCAGTACTTC. It translates to CASSLELGQAYEQYF.